Here is one T cell receptor beta chain with its context. Its antigen is currently unknown. The junction differs from germline at one of its ends, possibly a read error. The data belong to a study of CD8+CD57+ T cells in acquired aplastic anemia. General study points: Patients and controls had in common approximately 30 CD8+ CDR3 sequences. Researchers reported that CD8+ Simpson's diversity was not significantly different in patients versus controls.

Germline values: CDR1 SGHRS, CDR2 YFSETQ. This CDR3 has 13 amino acids. CDR3 and TCR beta VDJ profiling relied on a genomic DNA template. TCRdb reanalysed the reads using MiXCR and keeps one entry per CDR3 protein. The sample lists about 200,000 distinct CDR3 sequences; 30% to 40% were seen once. Sequenced input: sorted CD4+, CD8+, or CD8+CD57+ T cells (not recorded which) from PBMCs. The sequence came from a human donor in good health, serving as a control. The chain joins TRBV5-1 to TRBJ1-1; tentative D call: TRBD1 (6 bases). The CDR3 loop reads CASGLGQPQEAFF. CDR3 nucleotides: TGCGCCAGCGGCTTGGGACAACCTCAGGAAGCTTTCTTT.